This T cell receptor beta chain was documented in a study of OX40 agonist ivuxolimab in advanced cancers. Study background: A history of anti-PD-1, anti-PD-L1 or anti-CTLA-4 therapy was acceptable, and 30% to 45% had some.

Here immunoSEQ multiplex PCR was the method, and the copy in TCRdb shows in-frame clones only, minus some. This sample has 70,000 to 90,000 clones, with 84% found just once. The V gene's germline CDR1 is MNHEY and CDR2 SMNVEV (reference sequence). The CDR3 contains 13 residues. V was pared by 6 bases and J by 5 bases, with 3 bases of the junction left unmatched. On this clone itself: What it recognizes is unknown.

Study-wide results and limits: Doses of 0.1 to 3.0 mg/kg were accompanied by clonal expansion of CD4+ and CD8+ blood T cells by week 6.

The receptor was derived from an adult with an advanced solid tumor such as melanoma, head and neck, liver or kidney cancer. The starting material was CD4+ or CD8+ T cells sorted from blood, obtained in a trial of the OX40 agonist ivuxolimab. The chain employs TRBV27 and TRBJ2-1, with 8 bases identical to TRBD2. The CDR3 DNA is TGTGCCAGCAGCGGGGGGGCCCACAATGAGCAGTTCTTC. Translation: CASSGGAHNEQFF.